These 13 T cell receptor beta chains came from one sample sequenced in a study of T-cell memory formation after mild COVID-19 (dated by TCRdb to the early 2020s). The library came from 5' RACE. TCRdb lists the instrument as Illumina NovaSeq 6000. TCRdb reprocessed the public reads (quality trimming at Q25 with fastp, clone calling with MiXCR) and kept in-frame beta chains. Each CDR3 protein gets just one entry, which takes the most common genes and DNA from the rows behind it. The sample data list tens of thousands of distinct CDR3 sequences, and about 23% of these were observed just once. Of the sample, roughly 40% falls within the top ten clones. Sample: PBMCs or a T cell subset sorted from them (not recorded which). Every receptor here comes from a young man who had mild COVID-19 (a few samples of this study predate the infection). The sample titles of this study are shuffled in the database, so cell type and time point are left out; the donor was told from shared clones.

The CDR3 region is CASRARTTSADEQYF. For the CDR3, the DNA is TGTGCCAGCAGGGCCAGGACAACCAGCGCCGACGAGCAGTACTTC. V gene TRBV27 combines with J gene TRBJ2-7; TRBD1 is a possible D gene (5 bases). The CDR3 contains 15 residues. CDR1 and CDR2 (germline): MNHEY, SMNVEV (reference sequence). V was clipped by 6 bases and J by 5 bases, with 20 bases between them.

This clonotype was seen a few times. The chain's CDR3 is CASSLWTGDTGELFF. Written as DNA, the CDR3 is TGTGCCAGCAGTTTGTGGACTGGGGACACCGGGGAGCTGTTTTTT. This chain uses TRBV27 with TRBJ2-2; tentative D call: TRBD2 (5 bases). The CDR3 extends over 15 amino acids. Germline V gene data show CDR1 as MNHEY and CDR2 as SMNVEV (reference sequence). Deletions cut 3 bases from V and 3 bases from J, with 11 bases between.

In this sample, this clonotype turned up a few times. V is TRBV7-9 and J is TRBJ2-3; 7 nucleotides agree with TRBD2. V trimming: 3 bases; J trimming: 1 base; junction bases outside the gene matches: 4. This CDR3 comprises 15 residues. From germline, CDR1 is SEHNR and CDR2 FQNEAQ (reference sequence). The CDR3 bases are TGTGCCAGCAGCTTTTCCAGCGGGGGCACAGATACGCAGTATTTT. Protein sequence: CASSFSSGGTDTQYF.

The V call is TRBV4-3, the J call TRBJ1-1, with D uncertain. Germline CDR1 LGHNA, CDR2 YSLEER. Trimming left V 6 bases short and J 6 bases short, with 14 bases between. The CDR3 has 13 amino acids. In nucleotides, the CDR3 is TGCGCCAGCAGACCCGAGGATGGCTCTGAAGCTTTCTTT. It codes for CASRPEDGSEAFF.

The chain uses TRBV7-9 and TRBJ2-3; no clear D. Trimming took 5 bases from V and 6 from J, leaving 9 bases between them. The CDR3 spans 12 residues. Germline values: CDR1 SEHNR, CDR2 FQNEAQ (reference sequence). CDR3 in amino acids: CASSLAWDTQYF. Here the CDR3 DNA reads TGTGCCAGCAGCCTCGCCTGGGATACGCAGTATTTT.

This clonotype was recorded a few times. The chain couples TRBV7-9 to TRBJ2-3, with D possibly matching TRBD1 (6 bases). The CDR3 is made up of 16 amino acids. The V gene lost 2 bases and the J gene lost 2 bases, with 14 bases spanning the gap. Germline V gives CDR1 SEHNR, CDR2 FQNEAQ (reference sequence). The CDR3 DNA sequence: TGTGCCAGCAGCTTAAATCGACAGGAGATCACAGATACGCAGTATTTT. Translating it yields CASSLNRQEITDTQYF.

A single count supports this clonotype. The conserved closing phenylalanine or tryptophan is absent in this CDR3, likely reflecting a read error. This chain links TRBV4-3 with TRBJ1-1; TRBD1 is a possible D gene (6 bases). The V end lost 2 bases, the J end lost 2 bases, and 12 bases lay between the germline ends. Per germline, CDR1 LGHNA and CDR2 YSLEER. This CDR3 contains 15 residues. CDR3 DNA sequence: TGCGCCAGCAGCCAACGGACAGCTTTCAACACTGAAGCTTTCCTT. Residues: CASSQRTAFNTEAFL.

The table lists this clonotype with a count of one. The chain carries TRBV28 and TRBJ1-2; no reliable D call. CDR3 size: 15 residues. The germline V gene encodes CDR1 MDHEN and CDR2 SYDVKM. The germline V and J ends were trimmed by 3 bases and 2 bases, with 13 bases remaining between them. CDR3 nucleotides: TGTGCCAGCAGTTTTTACGACGGAAAAAACTATGGCTACACCTTC. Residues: CASSFYDGKNYGYTF.

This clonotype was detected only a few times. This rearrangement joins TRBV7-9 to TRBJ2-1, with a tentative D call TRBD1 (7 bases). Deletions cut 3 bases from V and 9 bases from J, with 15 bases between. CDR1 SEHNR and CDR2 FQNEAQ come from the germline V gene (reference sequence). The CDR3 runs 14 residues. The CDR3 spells CASSLDPGGFEQFF. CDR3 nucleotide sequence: TGTGCCAGCAGCTTGGACCCAGGGGGGTTTGAGCAGTTCTTC.

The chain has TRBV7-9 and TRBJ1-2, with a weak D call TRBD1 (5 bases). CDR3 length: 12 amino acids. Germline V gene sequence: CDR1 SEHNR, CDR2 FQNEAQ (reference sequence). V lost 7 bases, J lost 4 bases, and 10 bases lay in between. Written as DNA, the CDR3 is TGTGCCAGCACTAGGGGTAGCTATGGCTACACCTTC. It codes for CASTRGSYGYTF. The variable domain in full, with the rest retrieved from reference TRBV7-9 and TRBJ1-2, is DTGVSQNPRHKITKRGQNVTFRCDPISEHNRLYWYRQTLGQGPEFLTYFQNEAQLEKSRLLSDRFSAERPKGSFSTLEIQRTEQGDSAMYLCASTRGSYGYTFGSGTRLTVV.

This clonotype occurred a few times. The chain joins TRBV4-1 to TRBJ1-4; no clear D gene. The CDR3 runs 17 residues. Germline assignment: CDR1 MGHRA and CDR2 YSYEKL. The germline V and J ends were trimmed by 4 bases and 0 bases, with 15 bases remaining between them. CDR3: CASSRIGSQATNEKLFF. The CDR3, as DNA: TGCGCCAGCAGCCGAATTGGGAGCCAGGCAACTAATGAAAAACTGTTTTTT.

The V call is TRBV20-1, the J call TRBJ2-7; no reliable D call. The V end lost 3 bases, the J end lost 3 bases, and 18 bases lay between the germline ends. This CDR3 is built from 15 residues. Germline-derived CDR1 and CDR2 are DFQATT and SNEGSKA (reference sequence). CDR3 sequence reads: CSASHELARSYEQYV. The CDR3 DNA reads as TGCAGTGCTAGTCATGAGTTAGCCAGGAGCTACGAGCAGTACGTC.

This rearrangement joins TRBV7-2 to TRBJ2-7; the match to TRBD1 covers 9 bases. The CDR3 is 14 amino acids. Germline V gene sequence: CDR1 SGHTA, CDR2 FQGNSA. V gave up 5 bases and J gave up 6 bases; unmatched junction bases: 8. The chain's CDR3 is CASSPRTGASEQYV. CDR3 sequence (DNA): TGTGCCAGCAGCCCCCGGACAGGGGCTTCCGAGCAGTACGTC.